This record looks at one T cell receptor (beta chain) sequence and its context. This sample is part of a study of blood T cell repertoires in COVID-19. About the study: The United States, Italy and Spain provided the acute and convalescent COVID-19 samples.

TCRdb keeps only in-frame clones here, not all; method: immunoSEQ multiplex PCR. The table has about 120,000 clones, about nine tenths seen once. Trimming stripped 4 bases from V and 8 bases from J, with 21 bases between. The CDR3 contains 16 residues. The germline V gene encodes CDR1 SGHRS and CDR2 YFSETQ. The sequenced sample was peripheral blood. This sequence was found in a woman aged 70-85 years with acute or convalescent COVID-19. The chain is built from TRBV5-1 and TRBJ1-4; D is unresolved. The CDR3 DNA sequence: TGCGCCAGCAGCCCCTCCACCAGGACTTCAGGAGAAAAACTGTTTTTT. Encoded protein: CASSPSTRTSGEKLFF.